This T cell receptor (beta chain) stems from a study of CD8 T cells in ankylosing spondylitis. MiXCR was run by TCRdb on the 5' RACE reads, yielding one entry per CDR3 protein. The sample yields approximately 130,000 distinct CDR3 sequences, about an eighth seen once. Trimming removed 6 bases from V and 9 bases from J; junction bases left unmatched: 8. This CDR3 region has 13 residues. This clonotype was counted at least ten times. The sample consisted of blood, either unsorted or a sorted T cell fraction (not recorded which). The TCR sequence derives from a female donor with ankylosing spondylitis or in good health (not recorded which). The V and J genes are TRBV12-3 or TRBV12-4 and TRBJ2-1; 7 nucleotides agree with TRBD2. Here the CDR3 reads CASREGGSSEQFF. The CDR3 region has the DNA TGTGCCAGCAGGGAAGGCGGGAGCTCTGAGCAGTTCTTC.